This T cell receptor beta chain was sequenced during a study of shared clonotypes between healthy human individuals. Study-level information: Researchers assigned three CD4 naive, three CD4 memory, two CD8 naive and one CD8 memory plate to each donor.

Using immunoSEQ multiplex PCR, the repertoire was profiled, and TCRdb retains in-frame clones only, with some absent. The sample records around 1.1 million clones, 70% to 80% being singletons. Findings of the study overall: Owing to a small donor count, the genetic and exposure-history diversity represented was limited.

A remark on this clone: Its target is not known.

The CDR3 covers 13 residues. V was cut by 8 bases and J by 1 base, with 12 bases left in between. CDR1 SQVTM and CDR2 ANQGSEA come from the germline V gene. Specimen: memory CD4+ T cells from PBMCs. Subset of the sample: CD45RA-negative fraction. The chain joins TRBV29-1 to TRBJ2-4; possibly TRBD2 for D (6 bases). This receptor was taken from a man aged 18 to 30 in good health. Some clones in this sample may be carry-over from other donors' samples. The CDR3 region is CSSRGSAKNIQYF. DNA of the CDR3: TGCAGCTCGCGGGGCTCTGCCAAAAACATTCAGTACTTC.